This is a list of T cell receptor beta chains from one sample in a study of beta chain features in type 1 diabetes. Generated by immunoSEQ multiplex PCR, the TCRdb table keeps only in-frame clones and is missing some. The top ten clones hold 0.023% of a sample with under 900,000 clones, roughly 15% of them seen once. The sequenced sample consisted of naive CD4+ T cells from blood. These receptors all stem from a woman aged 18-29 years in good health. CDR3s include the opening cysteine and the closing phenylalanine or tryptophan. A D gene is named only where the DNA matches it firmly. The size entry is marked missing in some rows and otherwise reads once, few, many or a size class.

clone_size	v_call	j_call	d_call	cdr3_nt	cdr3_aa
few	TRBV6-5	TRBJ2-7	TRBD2	TGTGCCAGCAGTCTCACCGACGACGGGAGGGCCGTCTTC	CASSLTDDGRAVF
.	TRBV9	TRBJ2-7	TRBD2	TGTGCCAGCAGCGCCGGGACTAGCGCAAGTTACGAGCAGTACTTC	CASSAGTSASYEQYF
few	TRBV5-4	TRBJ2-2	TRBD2	TGTGCCAGCAGGCCGCAGCGGGAGGCCACCGGGGAGCTGTTTTTT	CASRPQREATGELFF
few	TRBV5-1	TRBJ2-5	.	TGCGCCAGCAGCTTATCGAGGCAGGAAGGACTGCTGAGAGGGGAGACCCAGTACTTC	CASSLSRQEGLLRGETQYF
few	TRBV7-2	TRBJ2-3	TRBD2	TGTGCCAGCAGCTTCCTTAGCGGGAGGAACACAGATACGCAGTATTTT	CASSFLSGRNTDTQYF
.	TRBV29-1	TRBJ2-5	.	TGCAGCGTCATTATACGAGGGACACCAACACGTTGGAAAGAGACCCAGTACTTC	CSVIIRGTPTRWKETQYF
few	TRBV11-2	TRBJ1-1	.	TGTGCCAGCAGCTTCCTAGGGCCGGCGAACACTGAAGCTTTCTTT	CASSFLGPANTEAFF
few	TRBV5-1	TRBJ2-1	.	TGCGCCAGCAGCTCTCTCCCCCACAATGAGCAGTTCTTC	CASSSLPHNEQFF
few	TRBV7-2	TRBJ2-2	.	TGTGCCAGCAGCTTATTAGCGAGGGCCGCCACCGGGGAGCTGTTTTTT	CASSLLARAATGELFF
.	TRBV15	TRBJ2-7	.	TGTGCCACCTCCTATGGGGCCTTGGGGCTCTACGAGCAGTACTTC	CATSYGALGLYEQYF
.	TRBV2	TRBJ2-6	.	TGTGCCAGCAGCGTGGGTGGGGCCAACGTCCTGACTTTC	CASSVGGANVLTF
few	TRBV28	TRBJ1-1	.	TGTGCCAGCAGTCGTCCCGGGACACTGAACACTGAAGCTTTCTTT	CASSRPGTLNTEAFF
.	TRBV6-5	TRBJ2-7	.	TGTGCCAGCAGTTACTCGGTCCAGGGCGGGTACGAGCAGTACTTC	CASSYSVQGGYEQYF
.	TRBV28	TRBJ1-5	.	TGTGCCAGCAGTTTATATACTCAGCCCCAGCATTTT	CASSLYTQPQHF
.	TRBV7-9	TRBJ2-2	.	TGTGCCAGCAGCTTCCCGCGGACGAACACCGGGGAGCTGTTTTTT	CASSFPRTNTGELFF
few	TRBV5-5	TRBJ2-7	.	TGTGCCACTAGTGCGGACTCCAGTTCCTACGAGCAGTACTTC	CATSADSSSYEQYF
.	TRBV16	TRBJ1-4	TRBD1	TGTGCCAGCAGCCCACACCTCCAGACAGGGGGTCTCTTACGACTGTTTTTT	CASSPHLQTGGLLRLFF
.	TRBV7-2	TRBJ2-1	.	TGTGCCAGCAGCTTAAGTCGTAACAGTTTCAATGAGCAGTTCTTC	CASSLSRNSFNEQFF
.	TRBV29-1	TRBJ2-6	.	TGCAGCGTCCAAGCCGAATCTGGGGCCAACGTCCTGACTTTC	CSVQAESGANVLTF
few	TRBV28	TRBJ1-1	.	TGTGCCAGCAGTTTGGGGGGGTGGAACACTGAAGCTTTCTTT	CASSLGGWNTEAFF
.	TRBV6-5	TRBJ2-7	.	TGTGCCAGGCCGCCGGGGCAGACCTACGAGCAGTACTTC	CARPPGQTYEQYF
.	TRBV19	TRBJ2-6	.	TGTGCCAGTAGTGCGCGACTAGTGACGTCTGGGGCCAACGTCCTGACTTTC	CASSARLVTSGANVLTF
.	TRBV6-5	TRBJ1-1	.	TGTGCCAGCAGTTACAGTAGTTACTCTAACACTGAAGCTTTCTTT	CASSYSSYSNTEAFF
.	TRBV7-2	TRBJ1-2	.	TGTGCCAGCAGCTTACAAGGACAGAATAACTATGGCTACACCTTC	CASSLQGQNNYGYTF
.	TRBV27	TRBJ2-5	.	TGTGCCAGCAGCACGGCGACCCAAGAGACCCAGTACTTC	CASSTATQETQYF
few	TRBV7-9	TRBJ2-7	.	TGTGCCAGCAGCTTAATGGAGGGGAGTCCCTACGAGCAGTACTTC	CASSLMEGSPYEQYF
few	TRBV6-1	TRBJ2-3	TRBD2	TGTGCCAGCAGGCTAGCGGGAGCAGATACGCAGTATTTT	CASRLAGADTQYF
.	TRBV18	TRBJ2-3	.	TGTGCCAGCTCACCACGTCGGGGTTCCAGTAAAGGTACAGATACGCAGTATTTT	CASSPRRGSSKGTDTQYF
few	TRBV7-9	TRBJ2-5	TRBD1	TGTGCCAGCAGCCGGACAGGGCTGTACCAAGAGACCCAGTACTTC	CASSRTGLYQETQYF
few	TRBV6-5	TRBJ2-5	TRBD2	TGTGCCAGCAGTTTAACGAAGACTAGCGGCCAAGAGACCCAGTACTTC	CASSLTKTSGQETQYF
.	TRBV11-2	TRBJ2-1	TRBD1	TGTGCCAGCAGCTTGAGGGACAGTCACAATGAGCAGTTCTTC	CASSLRDSHNEQFF
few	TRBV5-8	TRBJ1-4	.	TGTGCCAGCAGCTCTCACAGGGTTGTGGAAAAACTGTTTTTT	CASSSHRVVEKLFF
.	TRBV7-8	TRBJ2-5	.	TGTGCCAGCAGCCTGGAGCCGTCCCAAGAGACCCAGTACTTC	CASSLEPSQETQYF